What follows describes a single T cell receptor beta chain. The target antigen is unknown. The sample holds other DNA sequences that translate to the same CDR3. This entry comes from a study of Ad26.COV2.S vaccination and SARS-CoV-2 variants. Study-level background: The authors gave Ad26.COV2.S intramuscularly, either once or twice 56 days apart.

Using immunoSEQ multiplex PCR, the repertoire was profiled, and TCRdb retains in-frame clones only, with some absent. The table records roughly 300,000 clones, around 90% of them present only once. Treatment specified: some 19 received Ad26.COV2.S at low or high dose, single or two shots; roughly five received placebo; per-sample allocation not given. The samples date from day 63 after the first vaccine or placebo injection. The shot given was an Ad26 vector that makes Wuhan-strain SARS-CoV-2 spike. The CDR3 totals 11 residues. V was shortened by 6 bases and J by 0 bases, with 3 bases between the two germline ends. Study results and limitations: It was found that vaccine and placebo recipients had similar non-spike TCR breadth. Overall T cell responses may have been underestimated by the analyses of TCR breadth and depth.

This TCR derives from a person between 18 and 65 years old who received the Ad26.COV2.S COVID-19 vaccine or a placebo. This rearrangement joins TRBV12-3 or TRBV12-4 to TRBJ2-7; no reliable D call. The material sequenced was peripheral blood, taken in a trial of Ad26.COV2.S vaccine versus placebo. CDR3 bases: TGTGCCAGCAGATCCTCCTACGAGCAGTACTTC. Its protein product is CASRSSYEQYF.